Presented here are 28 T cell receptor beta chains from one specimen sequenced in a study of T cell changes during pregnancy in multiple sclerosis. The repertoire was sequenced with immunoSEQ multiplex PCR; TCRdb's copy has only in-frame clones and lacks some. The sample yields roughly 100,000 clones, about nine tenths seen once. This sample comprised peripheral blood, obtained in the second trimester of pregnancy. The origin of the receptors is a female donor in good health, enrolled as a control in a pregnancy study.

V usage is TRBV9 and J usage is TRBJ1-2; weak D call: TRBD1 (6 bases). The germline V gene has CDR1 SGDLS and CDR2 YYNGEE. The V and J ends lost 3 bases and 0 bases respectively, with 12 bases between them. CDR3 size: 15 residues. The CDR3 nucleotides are TGTGCCAGCAGCGCAAGGGACACACCTAACTATGGCTACACCTTC. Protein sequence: CASSARDTPNYGYTF.

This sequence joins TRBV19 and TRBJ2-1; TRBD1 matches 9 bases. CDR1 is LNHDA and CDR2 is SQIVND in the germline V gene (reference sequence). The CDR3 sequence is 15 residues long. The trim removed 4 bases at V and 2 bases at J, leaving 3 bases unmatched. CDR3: CASSNRDRAYNEQFF. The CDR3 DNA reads TGTGCCAGTAGTAACCGGGACAGGGCCTACAATGAGCAGTTCTTC. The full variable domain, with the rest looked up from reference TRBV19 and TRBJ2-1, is DGGITQSPKYLFRKEGQNVTLSCEQNLNHDAMYWYRQDPGQGLRLIYYSQIVNDFQKGDIAEGYSVSREKKESFPLTVTSAQKNPTAFYLCASSNRDRAYNEQFFGPGTRLTVL.

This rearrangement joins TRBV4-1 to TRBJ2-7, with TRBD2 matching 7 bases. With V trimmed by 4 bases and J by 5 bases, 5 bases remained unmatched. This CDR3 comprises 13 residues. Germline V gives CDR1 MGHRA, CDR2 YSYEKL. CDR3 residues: CASSRDYMDEQYF. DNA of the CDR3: TGCGCCAGCAGCCGGGACTACATGGACGAGCAGTACTTC.

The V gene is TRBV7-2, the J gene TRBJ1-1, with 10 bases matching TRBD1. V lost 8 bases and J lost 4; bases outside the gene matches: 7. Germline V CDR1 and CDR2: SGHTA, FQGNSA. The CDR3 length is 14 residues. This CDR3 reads CASGTGDRGTEAFF. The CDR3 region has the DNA TGTGCCAGCGGGACAGGGGATCGGGGCACTGAAGCTTTCTTT.

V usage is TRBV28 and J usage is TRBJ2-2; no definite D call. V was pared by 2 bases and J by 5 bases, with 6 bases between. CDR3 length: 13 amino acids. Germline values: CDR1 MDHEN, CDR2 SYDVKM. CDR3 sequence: CASSLGRTGELFF. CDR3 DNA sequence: TGTGCCAGCAGTTTAGGGCGAACCGGGGAGCTGTTTTTT.

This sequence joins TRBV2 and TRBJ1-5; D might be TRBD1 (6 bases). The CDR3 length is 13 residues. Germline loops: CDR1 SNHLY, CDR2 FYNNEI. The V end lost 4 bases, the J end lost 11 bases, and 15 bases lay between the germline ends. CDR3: CASSGQGNTAQHF. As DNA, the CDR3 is TGTGCCAGCAGTGGGCAGGGGAACACAGCCCAGCATTTT.

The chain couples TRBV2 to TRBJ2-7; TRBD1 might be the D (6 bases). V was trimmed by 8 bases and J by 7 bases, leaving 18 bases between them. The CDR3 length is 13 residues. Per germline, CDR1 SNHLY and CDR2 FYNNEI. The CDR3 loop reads CASGRRQVLEQYF. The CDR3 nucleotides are TGTGCCAGCGGCCGCCGACAGGTCTTGGAGCAGTACTTC. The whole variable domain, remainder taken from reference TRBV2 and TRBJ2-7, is EPEVTQTPSHQVTQMGQEVILRCVPISNHLYFYWYRQILGQKVEFLVSFYNNEISEKSEIFDDQFSVERPDGSNFTLKIRSTKLEDSAMYFCASGRRQVLEQYFGPGTRLTVT.

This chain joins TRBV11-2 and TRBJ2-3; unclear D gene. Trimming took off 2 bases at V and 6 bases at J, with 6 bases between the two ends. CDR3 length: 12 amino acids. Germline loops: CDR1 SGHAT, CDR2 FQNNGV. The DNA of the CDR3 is TGTGCCAGCAGCTTAACTTCGGATACGCAGTATTTT. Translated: CASSLTSDTQYF.

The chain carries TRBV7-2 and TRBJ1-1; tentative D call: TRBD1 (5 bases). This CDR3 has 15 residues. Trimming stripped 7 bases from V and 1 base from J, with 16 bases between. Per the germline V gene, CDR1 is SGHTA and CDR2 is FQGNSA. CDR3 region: CASTPRRDANTEAFF. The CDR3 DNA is TGTGCCAGCACCCCCCGCAGGGATGCGAACACTGAAGCTTTCTTT.

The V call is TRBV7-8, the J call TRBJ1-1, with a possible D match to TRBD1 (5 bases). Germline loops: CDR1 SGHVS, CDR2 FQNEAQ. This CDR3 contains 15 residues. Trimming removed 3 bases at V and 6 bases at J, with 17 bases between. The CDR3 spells CASSFPRGDASEAFF. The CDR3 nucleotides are TGTGCCAGCAGCTTTCCCCGCGGGGACGCTTCTGAAGCTTTCTTT.

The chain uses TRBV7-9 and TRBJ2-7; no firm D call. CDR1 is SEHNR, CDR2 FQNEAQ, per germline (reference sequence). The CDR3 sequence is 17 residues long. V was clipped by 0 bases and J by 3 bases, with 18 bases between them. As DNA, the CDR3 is TGTGCCAGCAGCTTAGCTTTGACGGAGTCCAATAACTACGAGCAGTACTTC. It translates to CASSLALTESNNYEQYF.

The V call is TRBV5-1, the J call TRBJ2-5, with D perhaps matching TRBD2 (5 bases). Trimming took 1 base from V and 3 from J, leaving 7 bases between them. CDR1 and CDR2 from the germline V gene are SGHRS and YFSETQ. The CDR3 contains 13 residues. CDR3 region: CASSLFGEETQYF. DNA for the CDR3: TGCGCCAGCAGCTTGTTCGGGGAAGAGACCCAGTACTTC.

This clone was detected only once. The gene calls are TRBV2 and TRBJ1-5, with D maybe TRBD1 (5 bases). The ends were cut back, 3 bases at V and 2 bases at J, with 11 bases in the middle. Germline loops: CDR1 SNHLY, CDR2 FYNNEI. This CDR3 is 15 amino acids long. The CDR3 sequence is CASSEGGTGNQPQHF. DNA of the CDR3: TGTGCCAGCAGTGAGGGGGGGACGGGCAATCAGCCCCAGCATTTT. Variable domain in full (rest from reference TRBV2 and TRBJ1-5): EPEVTQTPSHQVTQMGQEVILRCVPISNHLYFYWYRQILGQKVEFLVSFYNNEISEKSEIFDDQFSVERPDGSNFTLKIRSTKLEDSAMYFCASSEGGTGNQPQHFGDGTRLSIL.

The CDR3 DNA reads as TGTGCCAGCTCACCCCCGGGACAGGGGAGAGGGGCCAACGTCCTGACTTTC. Amino acid sequence: CASSPPGQGRGANVLTF. The genes are TRBV18 and TRBJ2-6; 10 nucleotides match TRBD1. Germline V gene data show CDR1 as KGHSH and CDR2 as LQKENI. V lost 3 bases and J lost 4; bases outside the gene matches: 6. This CDR3 comprises 17 residues.

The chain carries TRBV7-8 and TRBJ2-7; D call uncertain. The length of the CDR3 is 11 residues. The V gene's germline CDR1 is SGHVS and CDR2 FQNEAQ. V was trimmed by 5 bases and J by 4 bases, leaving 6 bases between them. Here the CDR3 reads CASSLKYEQYF. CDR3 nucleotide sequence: TGTGCCAGCAGCCTAAAATACGAGCAGTACTTC.

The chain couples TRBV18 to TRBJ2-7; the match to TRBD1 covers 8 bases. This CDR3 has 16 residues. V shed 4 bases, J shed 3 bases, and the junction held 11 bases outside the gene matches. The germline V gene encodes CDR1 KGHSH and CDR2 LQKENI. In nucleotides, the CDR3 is TGTGCCAGCTCACGAACGACAGGGGCGTTGAGCTACGAGCAGTACTTC. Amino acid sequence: CASSRTTGALSYEQYF.

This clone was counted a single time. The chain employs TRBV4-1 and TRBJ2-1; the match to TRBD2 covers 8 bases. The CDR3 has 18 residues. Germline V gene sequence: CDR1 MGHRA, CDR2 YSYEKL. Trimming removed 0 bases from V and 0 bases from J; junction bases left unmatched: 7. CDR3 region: CASSQEGVSGISYNEQFF. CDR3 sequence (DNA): TGCGCCAGCAGCCAAGAGGGAGTTAGCGGGATCTCCTACAATGAGCAGTTCTTC.

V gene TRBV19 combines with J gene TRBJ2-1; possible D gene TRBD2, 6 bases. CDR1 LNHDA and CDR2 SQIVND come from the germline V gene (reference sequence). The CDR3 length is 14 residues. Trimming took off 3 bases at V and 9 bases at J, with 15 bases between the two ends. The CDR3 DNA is TGTGCCAGTAGTATGGGACTCCCCCCCAGTGAGCAGTTCTTC. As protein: CASSMGLPPSEQFF.

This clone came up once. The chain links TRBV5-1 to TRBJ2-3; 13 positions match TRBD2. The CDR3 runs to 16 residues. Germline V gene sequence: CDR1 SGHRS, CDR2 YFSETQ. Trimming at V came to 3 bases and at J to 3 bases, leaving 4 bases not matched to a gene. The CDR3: CASSWGTSGATDTQYF. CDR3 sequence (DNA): TGCGCCAGCAGCTGGGGGACTAGCGGGGCGACAGATACGCAGTATTTT.

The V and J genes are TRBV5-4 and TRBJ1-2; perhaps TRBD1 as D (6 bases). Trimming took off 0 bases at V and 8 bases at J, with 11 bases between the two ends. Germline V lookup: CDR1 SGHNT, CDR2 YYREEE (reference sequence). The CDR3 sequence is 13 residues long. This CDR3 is CASSLVQGIGYTF. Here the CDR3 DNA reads TGTGCCAGCAGCTTGGTCCAGGGGATCGGCTACACCTTC.

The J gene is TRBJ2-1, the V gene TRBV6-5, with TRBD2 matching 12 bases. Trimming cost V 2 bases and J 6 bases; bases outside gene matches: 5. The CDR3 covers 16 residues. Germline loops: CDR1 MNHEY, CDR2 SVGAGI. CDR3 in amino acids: CASSYTTSGGLNEQFF. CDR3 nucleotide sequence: TGTGCCAGCAGTTACACAACTAGCGGGGGGCTCAATGAGCAGTTCTTC.

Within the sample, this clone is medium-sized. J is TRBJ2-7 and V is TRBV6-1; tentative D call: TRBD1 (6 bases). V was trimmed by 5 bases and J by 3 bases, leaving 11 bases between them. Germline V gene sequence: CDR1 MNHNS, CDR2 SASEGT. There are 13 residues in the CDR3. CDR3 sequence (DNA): TGTGCCAGCAGTCCCACAGGGAACTACGAGCAGTACTTC. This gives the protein CASSPTGNYEQYF.

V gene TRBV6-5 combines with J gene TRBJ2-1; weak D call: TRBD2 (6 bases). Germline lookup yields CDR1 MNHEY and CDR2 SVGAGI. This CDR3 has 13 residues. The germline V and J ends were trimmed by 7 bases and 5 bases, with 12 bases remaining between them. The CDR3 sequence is CASTPRDDNEQFF. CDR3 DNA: TGTGCCAGCACCCCGCGGGACGACAATGAGCAGTTCTTC.

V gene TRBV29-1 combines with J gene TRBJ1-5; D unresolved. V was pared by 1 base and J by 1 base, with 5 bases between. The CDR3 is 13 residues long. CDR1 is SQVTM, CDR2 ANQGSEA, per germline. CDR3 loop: CSVEAGSNQPQHF. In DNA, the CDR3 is TGCAGCGTTGAAGCGGGGAGCAATCAGCCCCAGCATTTT.

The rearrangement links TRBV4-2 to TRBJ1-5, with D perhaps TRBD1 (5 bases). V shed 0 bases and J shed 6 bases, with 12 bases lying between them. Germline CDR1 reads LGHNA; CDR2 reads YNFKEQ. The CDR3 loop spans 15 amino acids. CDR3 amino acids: CASSQEIRVRQPQHF. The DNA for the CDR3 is TGTGCCAGCAGCCAAGAGATCAGGGTGCGTCAGCCCCAGCATTTT.

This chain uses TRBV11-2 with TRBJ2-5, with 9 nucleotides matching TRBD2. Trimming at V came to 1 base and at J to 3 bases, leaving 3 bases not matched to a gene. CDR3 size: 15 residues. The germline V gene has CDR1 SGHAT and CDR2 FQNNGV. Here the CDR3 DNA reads TGTGCCAGCAGCTTAGGGGCTAGCGGGAAAGAGACCCAGTACTTC. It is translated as CASSLGASGKETQYF. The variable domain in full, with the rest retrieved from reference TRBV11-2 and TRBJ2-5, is EAGVAQSPRYKIIEKRQSVAFWCNPISGHATLYWYQQILGQGPKLLIQFQNNGVVDDSQLPKDRFSAERLKGVDSTLKIQPAKLEDSAVYLCASSLGASGKETQYFGPGTRLLVL.

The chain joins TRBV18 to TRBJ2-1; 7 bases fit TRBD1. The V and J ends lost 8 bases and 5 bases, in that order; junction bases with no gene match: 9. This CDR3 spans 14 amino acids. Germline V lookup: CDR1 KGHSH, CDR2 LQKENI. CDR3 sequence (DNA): TGTGCCAGCCCAACCCAGGGGGTTAACAATGAGCAGTTCTTC. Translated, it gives CASPTQGVNNEQFF.

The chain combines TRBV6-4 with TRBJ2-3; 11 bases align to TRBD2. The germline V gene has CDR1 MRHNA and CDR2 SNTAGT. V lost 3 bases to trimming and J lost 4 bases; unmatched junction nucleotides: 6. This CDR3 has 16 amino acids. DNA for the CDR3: TGTGCCAGCAGTGAAGCGCTAGCGGGGGGTGCAGATACGCAGTATTTT. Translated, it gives CASSEALAGGADTQYF.